Following are 12 T cell receptor beta chains from one sample sequenced in a study of tumor and adjacent non-tumor tissue in lung cancer. This sample's RNA came from whole unsorted tissue. The library came from three nested PCR rounds adapted from ARM-PCR protocols. TCRdb analysed the multiplex PCR reads with MiXCR anew, one entry per CDR3 protein. Found here are 60,000 to 85,000 distinct CDR3 sequences, 75% to 90% of them singletons; the top ten hold roughly 13%. The specimen sequenced was lung tumor tissue. The receptors originated from a woman in her forties or fifties with non-small cell lung cancer.

The rearrangement joins TRBV6-1 to TRBJ1-5; D may be TRBD2 (6 bases). The J call may be in error: the DNA end matches TRBJ2-3 better. The CDR3 runs to 16 residues. The V gene's germline CDR1 is MNHNS and CDR2 SASEGT. CDR3 protein: CASSEMSQTSNQPQYF. Written as DNA, the CDR3 is TGTGCCAGCAGTGAGATGAGCCAAACTAGCAATCAGCCCCAGTATTTT.

A remark on this clonotype: At one boundary the junction diverges from the germline segment, which might be a read error. The rearrangement joins TRBV12-3 or TRBV12-4 to TRBJ2-2; no firm D call. The length of the CDR3 is 12 residues. CDR3 sequence (DNA): TGTGCTAGCAGTCTTCTTAGCGGGGAGCTGTTTTTT. Translating gives CASSLLSGELFF.

On this clonotype itself: The junction and the germline gene differ at one end; a read error may be behind it. The V call is TRBV11-2, the J call TRBJ2-1, with TRBD2 matching 9 bases. CDR1 and CDR2 from the germline V gene are SGHAT and FQNNGV. This CDR3 region has 15 residues. The DNA for the CDR3 is TGTGCCAGCAGTCGGGGACTAGCTATGAGCAATGAGCTGTTCTTC. Its translation: CASSRGLAMSNELFF.

This clonotype was recorded a few times. A much bigger clone sits one base away, suggesting this may be a read error. This rearrangement joins TRBV30 to TRBJ2-1, with 7 bases fitting TRBD2. Trimming removed 0 bases from V and 0 bases from J; junction bases left unmatched: 14. Germline V gene sequence: CDR1 GTSNPN, CDR2 SVGIG (reference sequence). The CDR3 is 19 amino acids. The CDR3 region is CAWSVRTRGIKSSYNEQFF. Written as DNA, the CDR3 is TGTGCCTGGAGTGTTAGGACTAGAGGGATTAAGAGCTCCTACAATGAGCAGTTCTTC.

By share, this clonotype ranks as medium-sized. The chain carries TRBV12-3 or TRBV12-4 and TRBJ1-5; perhaps TRBD1 as D (5 bases). V lost 1 base to trimming and J lost 8 bases, with 15 bases between them. The CDR3 totals 15 residues. CDR3 residues: CASSLVQASGEPQHF. The CDR3 DNA follows: TGTGCCAGCAGTTTAGTACAGGCGTCGGGAGAGCCCCAGCATTTT.

The rearrangement links TRBV7-3 to TRBJ2-3; 7 positions match TRBD2. The length of the CDR3 is 14 residues. The germline V gene encodes CDR1 SGHTA and CDR2 FQGTGA. The V gene end was trimmed by 6 bases and the J gene end by 0 bases; junction bases not matched to a gene: 3. The CDR3 reads CASSRGESTDTQYF. The CDR3 DNA reads as TGTGCCAGCAGTCGGGGGGAGAGCACAGATACGCAGTATTTT.

Many counts were recorded for this clonotype. A read error is possible here, since a much larger clone lies one base away. This chain connects TRBV4-3 to TRBJ1-5; D is uncertain. CDR1 and CDR2 from the germline V gene are LGHNA and YSLEER. This CDR3 has 13 amino acids. Deletions cut 4 bases from V and 3 bases from J, with 7 bases between. CDR3 nucleotides: TGCGCCAGCAGCCGAATCCTCAATCAGCCCCAGCATTTT. It yields the protein CASSRILNQPQHF.

V is TRBV4-3 and J is TRBJ2-6, with D tentatively TRBD1 (5 bases). Trimming left V 0 bases short and J 18 bases short, with 27 bases between. This CDR3 is 17 amino acids long. Per the germline V gene, CDR1 is LGHNA and CDR2 is YSLEER. The CDR3 DNA follows: TGCGCCAGCAGCCAAGAGGCAGGTTTATCTGGGGCCAACGTCGAGACTTTC. As protein: CASSQEAGLSGANVETF.

Worth noting for this clonotype: A junction boundary mismatches the germline segment, possibly from a read error. The chain combines TRBV20-1 with TRBJ2-7; 7 nucleotides align to TRBD1. Germline values: CDR1 DFQATT, CDR2 SNEGSKA (reference sequence). This CDR3 is 14 amino acids long. The CDR3 sequence: CSARASGQPYEQSF. CDR3 DNA sequence: TGCAGTGCCAGAGCGTCGGGACAGCCCTACGAGCAGTCCTTC.

Comments on this clonotype: At one of its ends the junction is not consistent with the germline gene, which may arise from a read error. This chain uses TRBV20-1 with TRBJ2-3; maybe TRBD2 (6 bases). Germline V lookup: CDR1 DFQATT, CDR2 SNEGSKA (reference sequence). The CDR3 has 13 amino acids. The CDR3 sequence: CTAMTRDTDTQYF. The CDR3 nucleotides are TGCACTGCTATGACTAGAGACACAGATACGCAGTATTTT.

To note about this clonotype: Relative to the germline gene, one junction end is altered; a read error may explain this. The rearrangement links TRBV6-2 or TRBV6-3 to TRBJ2-7; the D gene is possibly TRBD2 (6 bases). Germline CDR1 reads MNHEY; CDR2 reads SVGEGT. The CDR3 loop spans 15 amino acids. CDR3 nucleotides: TGTGCCAGCACCCCGGGCCTAGCGTGCCCCTACAAGCAGTACTTC. It translates to CASTPGLACPYKQYF.

Concerning this clonotype itself: One end of the junction does not line up with germline, which may come from a read error. The chain combines TRBV29-1 with TRBJ2-1; tentative D call: TRBD2 (6 bases). CDR1 and CDR2 (germline): SQVTM, ANQGSEA. The CDR3 runs to 10 residues. For the CDR3, the DNA is TGCGGCACCGGCGGGACTGAGCAGCTCTTC. It encodes CGTGGTEQLF.